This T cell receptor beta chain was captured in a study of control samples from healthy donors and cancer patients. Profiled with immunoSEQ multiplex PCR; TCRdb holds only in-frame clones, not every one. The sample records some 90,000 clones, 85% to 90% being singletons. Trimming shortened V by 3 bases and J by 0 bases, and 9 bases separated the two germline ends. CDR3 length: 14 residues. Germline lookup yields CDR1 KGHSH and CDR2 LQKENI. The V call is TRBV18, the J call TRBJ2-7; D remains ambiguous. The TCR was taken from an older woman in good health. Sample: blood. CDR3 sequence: CASSPSYVSYEQYF. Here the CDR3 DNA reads TGTGCCAGCTCACCCTCCTACGTCTCCTACGAGCAGTACTTC.